A selection of T cell receptor beta chains follows, all from one sample in a study of blood T cell repertoires in COVID-19. The repertoire was sequenced with immunoSEQ multiplex PCR; TCRdb's copy has only in-frame clones and lacks some. The data show 50,000 to 75,000 clones, about 90% seen once. The sequenced material came from peripheral blood. The receptors were gathered from a man aged 60 to 75 with acute or convalescent COVID-19. The CDR3 runs from the conserved cysteine through the conserved F or W. The D gene is left open where the match is weak. Rows give clone size only sometimes, using once, few, many, or a class for an expanded clone.

V	J	size	D	DNA	CDR3
TRBV10-1	TRBJ2-5	few	-	TGCGCCAGCAGTGAAAACAGCCACCAAGAGACCCAGTACTTC	CASSENSHQETQYF
TRBV27	TRBJ1-6	-	TRBD1	TGTGCCAGCAGTTTATCAAATGGGCGGGACAGGGTAGTCTATAATTCACCCCTCCACTTT	CASSLSNGRDRVVYNSPLHF
TRBV5-6	TRBJ1-6	once	-	TGTGCCAGCAGCTTTAAGACTCCCGAGCCCTCCTATAATTCACCCCTCCACTTT	CASSFKTPEPSYNSPLHF
TRBV4-1	TRBJ2-5	-	TRBD2	TGCGCCAGCAGCCAAGGGCAGCTAGCGGGGCATCAAGAGACCCAGTACTTC	CASSQGQLAGHQETQYF
TRBV5-1	TRBJ2-1	-	-	TGCGCCACCCGACCCGAGACAGAATACAATGAGCAGTTCTTC	CATRPETEYNEQFF
TRBV4-2	TRBJ1-6	-	-	TGTGCCAGCAGCCACATTCCCGAGGAGACCCTCCACTTT	CASSHIPEETLHF
TRBV4-3	TRBJ1-1	-	TRBD1	TGCGCCAGCAGCCAAGAAGAAGGGGGCCGGGCTCACGGGGCTGAAGCTTTCTTT	CASSQEEGGRAHGAEAFF
TRBV12-3/TRBV12-4	TRBJ1-6	-	-	TGTGCCAGCAGTTTAAGCGGTTCACCCCTCCACTTT	CASSLSGSPLHF
TRBV29-1	TRBJ1-1	-	-	TGCAGCGTTGAAGAGGGCAGGTACACTGAAGCTTTCTTT	CSVEEGRYTEAFF
TRBV7-8	TRBJ1-1	-	-	TGTGCCAGCAGCTTAGCTGGCAAGAACACTGAAGCTTTCTTT	CASSLAGKNTEAFF
TRBV19	TRBJ1-6	few	-	TGTGCCAGTAGACCTGCGGGACGGAGAAATTCACCCCTCCACTTT	CASRPAGRRNSPLHF
TRBV5-5	TRBJ1-5	-	-	TGTGCCAGCAGCCTTGGGGGGAGCAATCAGCCCCAGCATTTT	CASSLGGSNQPQHF
TRBV7-8	TRBJ2-5	-	TRBD2	TGTGCCAGCAGCTACGGGACTACCATGAAAGAGACCCAGTACTTC	CASSYGTTMKETQYF
TRBV10-3	TRBJ1-5	-	-	TGTGCCACCCGGGAGGGGGATCAGCCCCAGCATTTT	CATREGDQPQHF
TRBV27	TRBJ1-2	-	-	TGTGCCAGCAGTTTAAATATGGTGGGCGGCTACACCTTC	CASSLNMVGGYTF
TRBV5-4	TRBJ2-4	-	TRBD1	TGTGCCAGCAGCTCTCCGGGACAGGGAACAAACATTCAGTACTTC	CASSSPGQGTNIQYF
TRBV6-5	TRBJ1-4	-	-	TGTGCCAGCGGAACTAGGTTACCTAATGAAAAACTGTTTTTT	CASGTRLPNEKLFF
TRBV27	TRBJ1-1	few	-	TGTGCCAGCACCCTTACAGGGTATGTGAACACTGAAGCTTTCTTT	CASTLTGYVNTEAFF
TRBV20-1	TRBJ2-7	-	TRBD1	TGCAGTGCCAGGGACAGCCACGAGCAGTACTTC	CSARDSHEQYF
TRBV7-2	TRBJ1-5	-	-	TGTGCCAGCAGCCCTGACAGAAATCAGCCCCAGCATTTT	CASSPDRNQPQHF
TRBV6-2/TRBV6-3	TRBJ2-2	-	-	TGTGCCAGCAGTTACGGGACACCCGCGAACACCGGGGAGCTGTTTTTT	CASSYGTPANTGELFF
TRBV7-2	TRBJ1-3	-	-	TGTGCCAGCAGCTCAGAGTTGGGAGGCGGAAACACCATATATTTT	CASSSELGGGNTIYF
TRBV9	TRBJ2-5	once	TRBD1	TGTGCCAGCAGCGCCTCATCCCGGGACAGGGGGGCCCAGTACTTC	CASSASSRDRGAQYF
TRBV14	TRBJ2-5	few	TRBD2	TGTGCCAGCAGCCAAGATACCCGGGGGGGCTCCCGGGAGACCCAGTACTTC	CASSQDTRGGSRETQYF
TRBV9	TRBJ1-6	once	TRBD1	TGTGCCAGCAGCGTAGCGACAGGGGGTTACTCCTATAATTCACCCCTCCACTTT	CASSVATGGYSYNSPLHF
TRBV18	TRBJ1-1	-	-	TGTGCCAGCTCACCGCAAAGGACACAGAACACTGAAGCTTTCTTT	CASSPQRTQNTEAFF
TRBV7-2	TRBJ1-6	-	-	TGTGCCAGCAGCTTAAGGCCGGGTTATGATAATTCACCCCTCCACTTT	CASSLRPGYDNSPLHF
TRBV4-3	TRBJ2-7	-	-	TGCGCCAGCAGCCAAGATCGGGGGACAGCCTACGAGCAGTACTTC	CASSQDRGTAYEQYF
TRBV11-2	TRBJ1-2	-	TRBD1	TGTGCCAGCAGCCTGGGACAGGCGGACTACACCTTC	CASSLGQADYTF
TRBV18	TRBJ2-3	-	TRBD2	TGTGCCAGCTCACTTCGGACTAGCGGGGGGACGACAGATACGCAGTATTTT	CASSLRTSGGTTDTQYF
TRBV10-2	TRBJ1-5	once	-	TGCGCCAGCAGTGAGTCAGGGGGAAATCAGCCCCAGCATTTT	CASSESGGNQPQHF
TRBV19	TRBJ1-1	-	-	TGTGCCAGTACTAAAACCGGTCTCTCCGCTGAAGCTTTCTTT	CASTKTGLSAEAFF
TRBV21-1	TRBJ1-3	-	-	TGTGCCAGCAGCCCGACAGCTCCTGGAAACACCATATATTTT	CASSPTAPGNTIYF
TRBV6-5	TRBJ2-7	-	-	TGTGCCAGCAGTATGCTAGCTCTCCCCTACGAGCAGTACTTC	CASSMLALPYEQYF